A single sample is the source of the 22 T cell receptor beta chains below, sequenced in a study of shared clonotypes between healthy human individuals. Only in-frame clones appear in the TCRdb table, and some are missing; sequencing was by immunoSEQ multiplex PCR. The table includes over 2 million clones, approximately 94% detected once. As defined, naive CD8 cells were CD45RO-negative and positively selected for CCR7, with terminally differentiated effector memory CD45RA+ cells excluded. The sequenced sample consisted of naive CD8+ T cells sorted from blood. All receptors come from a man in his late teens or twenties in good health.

The CDR3 nucleotides are TGTGCCAGCAGTCCCGGGACAGGGAACTATGGCTACACCTTC. This codes for CASSPGTGNYGYTF. The rearrangement links TRBV2 to TRBJ1-2; TRBD1 agrees at 9 bases. V lost 5 bases, J lost 2 bases, and 3 bases stayed unmatched. Germline V gene sequence: CDR1 SNHLY, CDR2 FYNNEI. CDR3 size: 14 residues.

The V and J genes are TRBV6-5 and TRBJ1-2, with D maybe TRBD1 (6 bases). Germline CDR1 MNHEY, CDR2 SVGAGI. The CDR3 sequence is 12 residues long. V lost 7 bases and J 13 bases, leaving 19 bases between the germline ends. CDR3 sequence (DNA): TGTGCCAGCACCCCGGGGGGGGCTAGTTTCACCTTC. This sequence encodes CASTPGGASFTF.

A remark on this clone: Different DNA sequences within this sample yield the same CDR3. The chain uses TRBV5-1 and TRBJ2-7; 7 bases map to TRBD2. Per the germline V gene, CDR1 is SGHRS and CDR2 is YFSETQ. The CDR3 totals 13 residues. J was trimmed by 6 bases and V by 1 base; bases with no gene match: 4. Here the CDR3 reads CASSLLPGGEQYF. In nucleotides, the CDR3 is TGCGCCAGCAGCTTGTTGCCGGGGGGCGAGCAGTACTTC.

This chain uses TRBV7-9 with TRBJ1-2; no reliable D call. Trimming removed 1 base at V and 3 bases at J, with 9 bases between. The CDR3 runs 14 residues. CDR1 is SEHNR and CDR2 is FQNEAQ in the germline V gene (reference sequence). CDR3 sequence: CASSLGPNYYGYTF. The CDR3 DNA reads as TGTGCCAGCAGCTTAGGCCCGAACTACTATGGCTACACCTTC.

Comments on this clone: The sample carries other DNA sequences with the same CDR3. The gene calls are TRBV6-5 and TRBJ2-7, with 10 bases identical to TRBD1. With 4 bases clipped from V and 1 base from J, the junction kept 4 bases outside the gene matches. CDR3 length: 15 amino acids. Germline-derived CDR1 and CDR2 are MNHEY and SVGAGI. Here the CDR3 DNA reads TGTGCCAGCAGTTCCGGACAGGGGGGTTCCTACGAGCAGTACTTC. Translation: CASSSGQGGSYEQYF.

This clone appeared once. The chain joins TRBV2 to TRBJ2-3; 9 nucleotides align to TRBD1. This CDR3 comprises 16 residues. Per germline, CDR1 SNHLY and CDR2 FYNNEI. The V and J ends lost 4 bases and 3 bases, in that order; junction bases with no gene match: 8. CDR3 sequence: CASSAGTGGRTDTQYF. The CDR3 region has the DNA TGTGCCAGCAGTGCGGGAACAGGGGGCAGGACAGATACGCAGTATTTT.

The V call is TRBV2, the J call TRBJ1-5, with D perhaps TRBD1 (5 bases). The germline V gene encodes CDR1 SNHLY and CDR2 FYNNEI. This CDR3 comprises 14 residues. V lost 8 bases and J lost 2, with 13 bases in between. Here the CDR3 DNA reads TGTGCCAGCTGGACCCCGGGGGGCAATCAGCCCCAGCATTTT. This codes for CASWTPGGNQPQHF.

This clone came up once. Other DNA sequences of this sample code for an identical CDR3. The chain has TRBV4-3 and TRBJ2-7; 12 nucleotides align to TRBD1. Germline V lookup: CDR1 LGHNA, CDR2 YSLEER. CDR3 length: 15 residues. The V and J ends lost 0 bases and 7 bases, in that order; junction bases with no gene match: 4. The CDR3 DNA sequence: TGCGCCAGCAGCCAAGATGGGACAGGGGGCAGGGAGCAGTACTTC. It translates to CASSQDGTGGREQYF.

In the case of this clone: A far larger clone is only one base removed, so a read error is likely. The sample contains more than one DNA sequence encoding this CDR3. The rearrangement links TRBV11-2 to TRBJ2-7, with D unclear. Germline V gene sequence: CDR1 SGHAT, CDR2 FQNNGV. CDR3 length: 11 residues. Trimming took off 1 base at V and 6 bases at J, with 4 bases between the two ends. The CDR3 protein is CASSLAGEQYF. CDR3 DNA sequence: TGTGCCAGCAGCTTAGCGGGCGAGCAGTACTTC.

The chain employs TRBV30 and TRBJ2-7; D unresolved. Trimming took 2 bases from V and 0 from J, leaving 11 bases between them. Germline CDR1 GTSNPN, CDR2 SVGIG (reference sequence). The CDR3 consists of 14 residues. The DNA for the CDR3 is TGTGCCTGGAGTTTACTACCGGCCTCCTACGAGCAGTACTTC. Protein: CAWSLLPASYEQYF.

The CDR3 sequence: CASSLALAGSAGRIYGYTF. The DNA of the CDR3 is TGTGCCAGCAGCTTAGCGTTAGCTGGGTCGGCAGGGAGGATCTATGGCTACACCTTC. The chain is built from TRBV7-8 and TRBJ1-2; possible D gene TRBD1, 5 bases. Germline CDR1 SGHVS, CDR2 FQNEAQ. This CDR3 has 19 residues. V was pared by 0 bases and J by 4 bases, with 24 bases between.

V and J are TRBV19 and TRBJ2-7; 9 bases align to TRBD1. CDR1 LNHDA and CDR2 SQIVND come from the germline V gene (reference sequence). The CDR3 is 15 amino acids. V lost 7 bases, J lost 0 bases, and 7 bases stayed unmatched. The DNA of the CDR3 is TGTGCCAGTACCCCCGGACAGGGGCCCTCCTACGAGCAGTACTTC. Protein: CASTPGQGPSYEQYF.

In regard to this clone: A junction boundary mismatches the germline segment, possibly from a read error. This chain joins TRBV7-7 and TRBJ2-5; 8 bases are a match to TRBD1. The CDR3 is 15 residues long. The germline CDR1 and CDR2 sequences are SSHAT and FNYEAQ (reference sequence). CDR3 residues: CASSPFTTGEETQYF. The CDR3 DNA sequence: TGTGCTAGCAGCCCCTTTACGACAGGGGAGGAGACCCAGTACTTC. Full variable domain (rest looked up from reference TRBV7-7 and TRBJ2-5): GAGVSQSPRYKVTKRGQDVTLRCDPISSHATLYWYQQALGQGPEFLTYFNYEAQPDKSGLPSDRFSAERPEGSISTLTIQRTEQRDSAMYRCASSPFTTGEETQYFGPGTRLLVL.

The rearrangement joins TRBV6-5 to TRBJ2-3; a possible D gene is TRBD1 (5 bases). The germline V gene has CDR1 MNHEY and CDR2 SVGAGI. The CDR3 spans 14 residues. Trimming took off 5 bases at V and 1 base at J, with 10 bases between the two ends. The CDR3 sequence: CASSVDTRTDTQYF. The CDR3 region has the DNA TGTGCCAGCAGTGTGGACACCCGCACAGATACGCAGTATTTT.

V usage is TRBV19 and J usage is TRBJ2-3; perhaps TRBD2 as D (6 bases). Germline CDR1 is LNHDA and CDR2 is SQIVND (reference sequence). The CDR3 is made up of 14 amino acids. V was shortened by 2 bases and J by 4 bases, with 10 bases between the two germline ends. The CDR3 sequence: CASSIPGVADTQYF. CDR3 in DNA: TGTGCCAGTAGTATACCGGGAGTAGCAGATACGCAGTATTTT.

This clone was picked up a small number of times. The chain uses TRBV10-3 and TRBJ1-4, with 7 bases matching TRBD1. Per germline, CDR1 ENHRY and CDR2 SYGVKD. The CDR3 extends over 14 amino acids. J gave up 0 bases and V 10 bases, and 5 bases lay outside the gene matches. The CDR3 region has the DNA TGTGCCACGCGGGACAGCGCAACTAATGAAAAACTGTTTTTT. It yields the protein CATRDSATNEKLFF.

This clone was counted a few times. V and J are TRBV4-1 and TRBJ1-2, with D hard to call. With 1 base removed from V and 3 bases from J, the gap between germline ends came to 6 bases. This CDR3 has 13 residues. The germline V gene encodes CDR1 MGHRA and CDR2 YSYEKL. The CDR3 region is CASSQGDHYGYTF. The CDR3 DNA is TGCGCCAGCAGCCAAGGAGACCACTATGGCTACACCTTC.

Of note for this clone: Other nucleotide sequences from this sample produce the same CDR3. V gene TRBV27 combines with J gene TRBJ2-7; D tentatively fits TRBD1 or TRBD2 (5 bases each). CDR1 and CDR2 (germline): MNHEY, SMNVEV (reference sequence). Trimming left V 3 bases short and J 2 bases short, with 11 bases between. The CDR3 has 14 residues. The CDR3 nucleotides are TGTGCCAGCAGTTTCGGTGGGGGAACCTACGAGCAGTACTTC. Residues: CASSFGGGTYEQYF.

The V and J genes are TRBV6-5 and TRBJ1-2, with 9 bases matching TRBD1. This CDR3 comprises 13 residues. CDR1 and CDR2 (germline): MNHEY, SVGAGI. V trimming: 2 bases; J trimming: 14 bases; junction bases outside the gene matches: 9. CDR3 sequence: CASSYDRGTPGTF. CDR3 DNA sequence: TGTGCCAGCAGTTACGACAGGGGGACCCCCGGGACCTTC.

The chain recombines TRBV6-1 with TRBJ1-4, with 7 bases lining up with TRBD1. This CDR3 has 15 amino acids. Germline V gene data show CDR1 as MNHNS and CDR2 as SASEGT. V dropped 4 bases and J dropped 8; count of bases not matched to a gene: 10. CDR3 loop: CASSAQGGSWEKLFF. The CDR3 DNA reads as TGTGCCAGCAGTGCCCAAGGGGGCTCCTGGGAAAAACTGTTTTTT.

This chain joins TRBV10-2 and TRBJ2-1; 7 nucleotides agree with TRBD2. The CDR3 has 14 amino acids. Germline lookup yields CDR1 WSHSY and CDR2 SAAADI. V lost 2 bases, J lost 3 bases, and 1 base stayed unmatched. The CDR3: CASSEREVYNEQFF. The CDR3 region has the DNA TGCGCCAGCAGTGAGCGGGAGGTCTACAATGAGCAGTTCTTC.

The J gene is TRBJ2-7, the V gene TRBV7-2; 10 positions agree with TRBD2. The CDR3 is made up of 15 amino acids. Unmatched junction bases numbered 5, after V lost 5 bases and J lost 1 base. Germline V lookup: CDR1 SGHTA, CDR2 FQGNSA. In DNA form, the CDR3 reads TGTGCCAGCAGCGCAACTAGCGGGGCTTCCTACGAGCAGTACTTC. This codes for CASSATSGASYEQYF.